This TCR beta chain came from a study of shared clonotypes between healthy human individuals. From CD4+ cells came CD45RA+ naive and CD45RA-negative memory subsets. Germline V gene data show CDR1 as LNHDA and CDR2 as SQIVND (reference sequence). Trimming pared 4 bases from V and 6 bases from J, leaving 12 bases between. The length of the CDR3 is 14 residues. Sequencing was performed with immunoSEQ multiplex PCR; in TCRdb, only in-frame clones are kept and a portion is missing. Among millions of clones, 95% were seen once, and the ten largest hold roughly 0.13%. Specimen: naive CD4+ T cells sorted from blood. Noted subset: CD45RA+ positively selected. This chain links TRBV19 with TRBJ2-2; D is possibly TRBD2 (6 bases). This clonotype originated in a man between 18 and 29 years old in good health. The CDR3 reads CASSTNSGAGELFF. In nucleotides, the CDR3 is TGTGCCAGTAGTACTAACTCGGGGGCCGGGGAGCTGTTTTTT.